This entry lists 8 T cell receptor beta chains sequenced from one sample in a study of blood T cell repertoires in COVID-19. The repertoire was sequenced with immunoSEQ multiplex PCR; TCRdb's copy has only in-frame clones and lacks some. The sample comprises about 190,000 clones, around three quarters of which are singletons, and about a sixth rests with the top ten. Sequencing was performed on PBMCs or T cells enriched from blood (not recorded which). The receptor set was obtained from a woman between 45 and 60 years old with acute COVID-19.

The V and J genes are TRBV5-1 and TRBJ2-5, with a possible D match to TRBD1 (5 bases). Germline V gene data show CDR1 as SGHRS and CDR2 as YFSETQ. The CDR3 totals 16 residues. The V and J ends lost 0 bases and 5 bases respectively, with 17 bases between them. This CDR3 is CASSLASPRVSETQYF. Written as DNA, the CDR3 is TGCGCCAGCAGCTTGGCCAGCCCCAGGGTGTCGGAGACCCAGTACTTC.

The V and J genes are TRBV30 and TRBJ1-1; TRBD1 matches at 10 bases. J was trimmed by 1 base and V by 5 bases; bases with no gene match: 1. The CDR3 contains 13 residues. The V gene's germline CDR1 is GTSNPN and CDR2 SVGIG (reference sequence). The CDR3 loop reads CAWGTGANTEAFF. CDR3 bases: TGTGCCTGGGGGACAGGGGCGAACACTGAAGCTTTCTTT.

The chain uses TRBV18 and TRBJ2-6; possible D gene TRBD1, 6 bases. Per germline, CDR1 KGHSH and CDR2 LQKENI. Trimming stripped 3 bases from V and 4 bases from J, with 13 bases between. CDR3 length: 16 residues. The CDR3 here is CASSPPRQAGANVLTF. The CDR3 bases are TGTGCCAGCTCACCCCCTAGACAGGCCGGGGCCAACGTCCTGACTTTC.

The J gene is TRBJ2-3, the V gene TRBV10-2, with a tentative D call TRBD2 (6 bases). Trimming stripped 7 bases from V and 8 bases from J, with 16 bases between. Germline V CDR1 and CDR2: WSHSY, SAAADI. The CDR3 is 13 amino acids. Written as DNA, the CDR3 is TGCGCCAGCACCCTCCGGGGGAGTGGTACGCAGTATTTT. Its protein is CASTLRGSGTQYF.

The V gene is TRBV4-2, the J gene TRBJ2-5, with D perhaps matching TRBD2 (5 bases). Germline V gene lookup returns CDR1 LGHNA and CDR2 YNFKEQ. Trimming left V 3 bases short and J 3 bases short, with 11 bases between. This CDR3 contains 14 residues. In DNA form, the CDR3 reads TGTGCCAGCAGCCAGGGGTCGGGGAAAGAGACCCAGTACTTC. It codes for CASSQGSGKETQYF.

The chain links TRBV28 to TRBJ1-2; D call uncertain. V dropped 7 bases and J dropped 2 bases, with 14 bases sitting between them. Germline CDR1 MDHEN, CDR2 SYDVKM. CDR3 length: 14 residues. CDR3 amino acids: CASKNSVRNYGYTF. CDR3 in DNA: TGTGCCAGCAAAAATAGCGTCCGCAACTATGGCTACACCTTC.

This rearrangement joins TRBV28 to TRBJ1-3; no reliable D call. The ends were cut back, 8 bases at V and 0 bases at J, with 11 bases in the middle. The germline V gene encodes CDR1 MDHEN and CDR2 SYDVKM. This CDR3 region has 14 residues. For the CDR3, the DNA is TGTGCCAGCGAAAGTAGTAGCTCTGGAAACACCATATATTTT. This encodes CASESSSSGNTIYF.

In DNA, the CDR3 is TGTGCCAGCAGCTTCACCCCCGCACAGACGAACACTGAAGCTTTCTTT. Its translation is CASSFTPAQTNTEAFF. This chain connects TRBV7-8 to TRBJ1-1, with unresolved D. In germline, CDR1 is SGHVS, CDR2 FQNEAQ. V lost 3 bases and J 1 base, leaving 15 bases between the germline ends. CDR3 length equals 16 residues.